The rows below give T cell receptor beta chains drawn from one sample of a study of patients and donors after allogeneic stem cell transplantation. One entry per CDR3 protein results from TCRdb running MiXCR on the RT-PCR reads. Of 920,000 or so distinct CDR3 sequences detected, about a sixth appear once; the ten largest clones hold 5% to 7.5%. Sequencing was carried out using blood, either unsorted or a sorted T cell fraction (not recorded which). These receptors originate from a human donor who was either an allogeneic HSCT recipient or a stem cell or donor lymphocyte infusion donor (not recorded which). It is not recorded whose cells these are; they may come from a transplant donor. CDR3s include the opening cysteine and the closing phenylalanine or tryptophan. Each record gives: V gene, J gene, CDR3 protein.

V: TRBV27
J: TRBJ2-5
CDR3: CASRTSVQETQYF

V: TRBV20-1
J: TRBJ2-5
CDR3: CSARVFSSVEGETQYF

V: TRBV3-1
J: TRBJ2-1
CDR3: CASSQDSTGGTNNEQFF

V: TRBV20-1
J: TRBJ1-4
CDR3: CSARGQGARKLFF

V: TRBV7-6
J: TRBJ2-3
CDR3: CASSNLLGAGIEDTQYF

V: TRBV5-1
J: TRBJ2-5
CDR3: CASSLEGARPETQYF

V: TRBV20-1
J: TRBJ2-2
CDR3: CSASSGTTGTGELFF

V: TRBV3-1
J: TRBJ2-3
CDR3: CASSQTRGQGYTDTQYF

V: TRBV20-1
J: TRBJ2-5
CDR3: CSARDPGGDAFLEAQYF

V: TRBV2
J: TRBJ1-1
CDR3: CASSEAGGELNTEAFF

V: TRBV20-1
J: TRBJ2-3
CDR3: CSASLGAGTDTQYF

V: TRBV10-3
J: TRBJ2-2
CDR3: CAISSPGGPGYGELFF

V: TRBV7-9
J: TRBJ1-1
CDR3: CASSGPLNTEAFF

V: TRBV7-9
J: TRBJ2-3
CDR3: CASSLPGPTDTQYF

V: TRBV3-1
J: TRBJ2-2
CDR3: CASRRTDANTGELFF

V: TRBV9
J: TRBJ1-5
CDR3: CASSPDQGISNQPQHF

V: TRBV7-9
J: TRBJ2-7
CDR3: CASSLVGKTHEQYF

V: TRBV7-2
J: TRBJ2-7
CDR3: CASSPGLAGAEQYF

V: TRBV18
J: TRBJ1-2
CDR3: CASSPDREYGYTF

V: TRBV29-1
J: TRBJ1-2
CDR3: CSVTGQDRSYTF

V: TRBV12-3/TRBV12-4
J: TRBJ2-7
CDR3: CASSWEGLAYEQYF

V: TRBV6-2/TRBV6-3
J: TRBJ1-1
CDR3: CASSYPGTGDMNTEAFF